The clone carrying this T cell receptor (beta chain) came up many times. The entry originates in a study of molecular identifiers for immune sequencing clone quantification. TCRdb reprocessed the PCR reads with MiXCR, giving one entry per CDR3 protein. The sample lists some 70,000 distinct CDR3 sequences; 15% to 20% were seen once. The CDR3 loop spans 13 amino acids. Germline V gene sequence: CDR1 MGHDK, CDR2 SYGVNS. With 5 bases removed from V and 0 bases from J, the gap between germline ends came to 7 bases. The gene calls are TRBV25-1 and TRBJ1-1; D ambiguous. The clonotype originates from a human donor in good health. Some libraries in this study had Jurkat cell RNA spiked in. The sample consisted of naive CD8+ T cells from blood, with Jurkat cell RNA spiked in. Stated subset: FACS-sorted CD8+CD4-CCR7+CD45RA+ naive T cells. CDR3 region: CASSPGMNTEAFF. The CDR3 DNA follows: TGTGCCAGCAGTCCGGGGATGAACACTGAAGCTTTCTTT.